Reported below is one T cell receptor beta chain. Its antigen remains unidentified. It has no much larger one-base neighbor in the sample; base qualities were not kept. This sample was taken from a study of blood T cell repertoires in COVID-19 (dated by TCRdb to the early 2020s). Context from the whole study: Collaborator samples came from the United States, Italy and Spain and covered acute and convalescent phases of COVID-19. Samples were obtained from the ongoing ImmuneRACE study (first 160 participants) and from 1,254 subjects provided by 6 global collaborators. The material from the prospective study consisted of cDNA or gDNA derived from T cells, B-cell-depleted T cells, or PBMCs. Nearly every sample came with metadata listing a de-identified subject ID, COVID-19 status, age in years and sex. Subjects who had been exposed to COVID-19, were actively infected with it, or had recovered from it provided the deeply sampled blood TCRbeta repertoires that made up the dataset. HLA class I and class II types, where available, came from metadata supplied by the sample provider rather than from assay-based typing. A freely available public database, intended as a resource for researchers studying the immune response to SARS-CoV-2, is where the repertoires were released. Paper-wide results and their limitations: Clinical and demographic metadata were provided uncurated, with the amount varying by source and participant.

The germline V gene specifies SGHAT as CDR1 and FQNNGV as CDR2. V loses 0 bases of germline sequence and J loses 4 bases, and the interval between the two ends is 16 bases. The CDR3 sequence holds 16 residues, the cysteine and phenylalanine included. Of the read, only the CDR3 DNA is kept; its 48 bases are in frame from base 1. The immunoSEQ Assay, a bias-controlled multiplex PCR, was used to amplify TCRbeta CDR3 regions from genomic DNA. The source study handled its data this way. Within the assay, amplification of reference gene primers was used to estimate how many nucleated cells each sample contained. Sequence reads were collapsed and filtered to measure the absolute abundance of every unique TCRbeta CDR3 rearrangement. For each sample, productive Simpson clonality was calculated by taking the square root of Simpson's diversity index across productive rearrangements. TCRdb holds this immuneACCESS table with in-frame rearrangements only. Some clones are missing; in checked studies, unresolved V genes explain under half, and the rest has no known cause. V, J and clone size are those of that table, while D and trimming were read from the DNA. The sample records 210,000 or so clones, about 90% of which are singletons. Roughly 2.5% of the sample goes to the ten largest clones.

The collaborating institutions used their own protocols to collect whole blood in K2EDTA tubes. For TCRbeta analysis, collaborators shipped samples in one of three forms: frozen whole blood, isolated PBMCs, or DNA extracted from either of those sample types. The TCR sequence derives from a woman in her sixties with acute or convalescent COVID-19. Input material: peripheral blood. In this chain, TRBV11-2 is recombined with TRBJ2-7, with no reliable assignment of the D segment. CDR3 protein: CASSLEVSTFHYEQYF. In nucleotide form, the sequence is TGTGCCAGCAGCTTAGAGGTGTCTACCTTTCATTACGAGCAGTACTTC.